Listed below are T cell receptor beta chains from one sample, sequenced in a study of naive and memory T cell subsets. TCRdb re-derived calls from the 5' RACE reads in MiXCR, one entry per CDR3 protein. The sample shows roughly 60,000 distinct CDR3 sequences, 7% to 8.5% of them seen only once. The receptors come from a male donor in good health. CDR3s include the opening cysteine and the closing phenylalanine or tryptophan. Each record gives: V gene, J gene, D gene, clone size, CDR3 DNA, CDR3 protein. A D gene is named only where the DNA matches it firmly. A clone size is listed for some rows: how often the clone was seen (once, few, many), or a class if it is expanded.

v_gene: TRBV6-4; j_gene: TRBJ2-1; d_gene: TRBD2; abundance: many; CDR3nt: TGTGCCAGCAGTGTCATACTAGCGGGAGGGCCTGGCTCCTACAATGAGCAGTTCTTC; CDR3aa: CASSVILAGGPGSYNEQFF
v_gene: TRBV2; j_gene: TRBJ1-1; d_gene: NA; abundance: few; CDR3nt: TGTGCCAGCGTAATGACAGGGAACACTGAAGCTTTCTTT; CDR3aa: CASVMTGNTEAFF
v_gene: TRBV30; j_gene: TRBJ2-2; d_gene: TRBD2; abundance: few; CDR3nt: TGTGCCTGGAGGGCCGGGACTAGCGCGTCGGGCACCGGGGAGCTGTTTTTT; CDR3aa: CAWRAGTSASGTGELFF
v_gene: TRBV6-1; j_gene: TRBJ2-5; d_gene: NA; abundance: few; CDR3nt: TGTGCCAGCAGTTCGATCCGGGACATCCCGTGGGAAGAGACCCAGTACTTC; CDR3aa: CASSSIRDIPWEETQYF
v_gene: TRBV6-2/TRBV6-3; j_gene: TRBJ2-7; d_gene: TRBD2; abundance: few; CDR3nt: TGTGCCAGCAGTTCCCCCGGCGGGGGGGAATACGAGCAGTACTTC; CDR3aa: CASSSPGGGEYEQYF
v_gene: TRBV25-1; j_gene: TRBJ2-3; d_gene: NA; abundance: few; CDR3nt: TGTGCCAGCAGTGATCAACCGGGACCTTTCACAGATACGCAGTATTTT; CDR3aa: CASSDQPGPFTDTQYF
v_gene: TRBV7-3; j_gene: TRBJ2-3; d_gene: TRBD1; abundance: many; CDR3nt: TGTGCCAGCAGCTTAAGACAGGGGACAACCACAGATACGCAGTATTTT; CDR3aa: CASSLRQGTTTDTQYF
v_gene: TRBV29-1; j_gene: TRBJ1-1; d_gene: NA; abundance: NA; CDR3nt: TGCAGCGCCAGTGAGGGGGTCACTGAAGCTTTCTTT; CDR3aa: CSASEGVTEAFF
v_gene: TRBV6-5; j_gene: TRBJ1-2; d_gene: TRBD1; abundance: few; CDR3nt: TGTGCCAGCAGTTTATTTTCCGGGGACAGGGGGCACGGCTACACCTTC; CDR3aa: CASSLFSGDRGHGYTF
v_gene: TRBV19; j_gene: TRBJ2-3; d_gene: TRBD2; abundance: many; CDR3nt: TGTGCCAGTAGCAAGACTTTCGCGGGAGTCCTCGGCACAGATACGCAGTATTTT; CDR3aa: CASSKTFAGVLGTDTQYF
v_gene: TRBV25-1; j_gene: TRBJ2-7; d_gene: NA; abundance: few; CDR3nt: TGTGCCAGCAGTGGCCTGACAGGAAGGGTTCTCTTC; CDR3aa: CASSGLTGRVLF
v_gene: TRBV6-1; j_gene: TRBJ1-5; d_gene: NA; abundance: few; CDR3nt: TGTGCCAGCAGTGTAGAAAGTTTTCAGCCCCAGCATTTT; CDR3aa: CASSVESFQPQHF